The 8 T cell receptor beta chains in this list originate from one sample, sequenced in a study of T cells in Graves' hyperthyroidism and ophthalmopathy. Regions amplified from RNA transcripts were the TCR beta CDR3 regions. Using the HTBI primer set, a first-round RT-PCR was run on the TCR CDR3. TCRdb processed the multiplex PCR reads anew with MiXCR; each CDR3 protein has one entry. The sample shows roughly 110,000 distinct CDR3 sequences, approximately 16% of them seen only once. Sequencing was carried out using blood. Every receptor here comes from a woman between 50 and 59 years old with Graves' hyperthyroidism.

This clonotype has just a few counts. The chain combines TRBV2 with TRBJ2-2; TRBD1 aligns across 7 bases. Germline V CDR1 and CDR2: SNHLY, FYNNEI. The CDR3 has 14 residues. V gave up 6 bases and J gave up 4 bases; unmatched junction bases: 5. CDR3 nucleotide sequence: TGTGCCAGCAGCCCGACAGGGAGCACCGGGGAGCTGTTTTTT. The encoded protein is CASSPTGSTGELFF.

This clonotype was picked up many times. CDR3 in amino acids: CASSGTANLQETQYF. The CDR3 DNA sequence: TGTGCCAGCAGTGGAACAGCGAACCTCCAAGAGACCCAGTACTTC. This chain uses TRBV12-3 or TRBV12-4 with TRBJ2-5, with D unresolved. V gave up 5 bases and J gave up 1 base, with 14 bases separating them. The CDR3 is 15 residues long.

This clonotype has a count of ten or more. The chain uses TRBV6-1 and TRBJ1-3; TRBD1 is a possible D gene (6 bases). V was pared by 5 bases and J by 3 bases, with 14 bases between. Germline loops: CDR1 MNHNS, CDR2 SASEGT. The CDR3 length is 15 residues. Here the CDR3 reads CASSYGGAGGNTIYF. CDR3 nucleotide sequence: TGTGCCAGCAGTTATGGGGGGGCGGGTGGAAACACCATATATTTT.

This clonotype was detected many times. CDR3 nucleotides: TGTGCCAGCAGTGGATTCGGTGAAGCTTTCTTT. It specifies CASSGFGEAFF. This chain links TRBV2 with TRBJ1-1; D is undetermined. The CDR3 spans 11 residues. V gave up 4 bases and J gave up 7 bases, with 7 bases separating them. Germline CDR1 reads SNHLY; CDR2 reads FYNNEI.

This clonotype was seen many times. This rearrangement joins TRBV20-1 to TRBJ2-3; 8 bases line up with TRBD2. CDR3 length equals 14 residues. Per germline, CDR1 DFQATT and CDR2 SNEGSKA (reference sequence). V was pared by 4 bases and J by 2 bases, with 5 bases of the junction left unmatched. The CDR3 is CSATTSGLTDTQYF. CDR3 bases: TGCAGTGCTACCACTAGCGGACTCACAGATACGCAGTATTTT.

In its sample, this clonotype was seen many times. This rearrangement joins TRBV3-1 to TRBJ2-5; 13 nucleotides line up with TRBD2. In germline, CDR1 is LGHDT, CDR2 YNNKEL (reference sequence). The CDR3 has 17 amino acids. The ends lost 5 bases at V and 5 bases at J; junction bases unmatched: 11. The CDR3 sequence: CASSSRGGTSGKETQYF. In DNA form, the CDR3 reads TGTGCCAGCAGCTCCCGCGGGGGGACTAGCGGGAAGGAGACCCAGTACTTC.

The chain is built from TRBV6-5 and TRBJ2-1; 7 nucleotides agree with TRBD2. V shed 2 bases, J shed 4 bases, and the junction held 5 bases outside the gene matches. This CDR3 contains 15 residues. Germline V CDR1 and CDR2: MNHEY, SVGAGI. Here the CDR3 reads CASSYGLAAYNEQFF. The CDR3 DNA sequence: TGTGCCAGCAGTTACGGGCTAGCGGCATACAATGAGCAGTTCTTC.

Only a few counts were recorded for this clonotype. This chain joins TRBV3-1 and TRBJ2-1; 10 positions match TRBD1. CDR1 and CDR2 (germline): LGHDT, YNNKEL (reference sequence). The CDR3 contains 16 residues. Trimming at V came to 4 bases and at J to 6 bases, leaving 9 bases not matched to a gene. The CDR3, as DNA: TGTGCCAGCAGCCCGCAGGGACAGGGGATAATCAATGAGCAGTTCTTC. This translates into CASSPQGQGIINEQFF.